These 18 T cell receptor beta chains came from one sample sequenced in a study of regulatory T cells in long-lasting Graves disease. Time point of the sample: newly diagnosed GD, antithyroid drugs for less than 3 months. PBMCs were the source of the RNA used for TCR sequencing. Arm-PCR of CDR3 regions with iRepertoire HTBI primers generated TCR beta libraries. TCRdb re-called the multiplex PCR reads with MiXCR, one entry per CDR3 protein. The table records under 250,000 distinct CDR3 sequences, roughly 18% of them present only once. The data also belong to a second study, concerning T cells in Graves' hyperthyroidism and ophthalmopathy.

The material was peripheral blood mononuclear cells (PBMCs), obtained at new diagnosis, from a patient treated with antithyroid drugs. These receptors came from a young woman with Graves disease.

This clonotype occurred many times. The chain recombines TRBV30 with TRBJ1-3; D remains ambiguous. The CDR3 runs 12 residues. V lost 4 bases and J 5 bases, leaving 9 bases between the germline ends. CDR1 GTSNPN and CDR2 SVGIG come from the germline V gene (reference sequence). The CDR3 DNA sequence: TGTGCCTGGACCGACGAAAGAAACACCATATATTTT. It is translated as CAWTDERNTIYF.

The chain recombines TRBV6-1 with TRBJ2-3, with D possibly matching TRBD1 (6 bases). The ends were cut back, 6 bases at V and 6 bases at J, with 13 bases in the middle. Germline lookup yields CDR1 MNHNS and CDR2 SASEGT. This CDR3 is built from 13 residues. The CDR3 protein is CASRVTGLDTQYF. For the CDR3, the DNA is TGTGCCAGCAGGGTCACAGGGTTGGATACGCAGTATTTT.

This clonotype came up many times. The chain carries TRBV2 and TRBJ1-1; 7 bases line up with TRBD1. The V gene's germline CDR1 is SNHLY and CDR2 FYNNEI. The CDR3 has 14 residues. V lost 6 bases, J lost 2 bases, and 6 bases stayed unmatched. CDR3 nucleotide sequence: TGTGCCAGCAGGCGGGACAGTTTAAACACTGAAGCTTTCTTT. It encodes CASRRDSLNTEAFF.

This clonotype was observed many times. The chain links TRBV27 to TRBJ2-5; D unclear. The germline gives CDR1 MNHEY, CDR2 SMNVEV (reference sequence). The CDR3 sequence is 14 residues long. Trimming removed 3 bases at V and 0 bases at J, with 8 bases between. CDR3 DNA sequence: TGTGCCAGCAGTTTTTTGGGGTACCAAGAGACCCAGTACTTC. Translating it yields CASSFLGYQETQYF.

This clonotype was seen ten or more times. This CDR3 is CASSTRSGDQPQHF. CDR3 DNA sequence: TGTGCCAGCAGCACCCGGTCTGGGGATCAGCCCCAGCATTTT. The rearrangement uses TRBV6-1 and TRBJ1-5; D remains unclear. Germline V CDR1 and CDR2: MNHNS, SASEGT. Trimming cost V 6 bases and J 5 bases, with 14 bases left between them. The length of the CDR3 is 14 residues.

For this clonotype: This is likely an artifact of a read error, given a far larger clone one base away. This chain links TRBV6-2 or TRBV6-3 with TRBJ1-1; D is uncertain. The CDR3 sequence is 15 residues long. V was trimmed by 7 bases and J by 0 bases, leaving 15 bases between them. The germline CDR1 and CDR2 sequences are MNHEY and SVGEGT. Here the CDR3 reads CASKPHMIMNTEAFF. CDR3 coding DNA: TGTGCCAGCAAACCCCACATGATCATGAACACTGAAGCTTTCTTT.

The CDR3 sequence: CASSYGLAGLDEQFF. CDR3 sequence (DNA): TGTGCCAGCAGTTACGGACTAGCGGGACTCGATGAGCAGTTCTTC. The chain carries TRBV11-1 and TRBJ2-1; TRBD2 matches at 12 bases. With 6 bases clipped from V and 8 bases from J, the junction kept 8 bases outside the gene matches. This CDR3 has 15 residues. Germline V gene sequence: CDR1 SGHAT, CDR2 FQDESV (reference sequence).

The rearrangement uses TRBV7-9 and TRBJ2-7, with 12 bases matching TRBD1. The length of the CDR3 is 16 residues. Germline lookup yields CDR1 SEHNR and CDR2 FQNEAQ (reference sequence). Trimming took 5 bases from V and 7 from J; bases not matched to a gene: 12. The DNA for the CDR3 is TGTGCCAGCAGCCATAGACCGGGACAGGGGGCTGAAGAGCAGTACTTC. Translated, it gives CASSHRPGQGAEEQYF.

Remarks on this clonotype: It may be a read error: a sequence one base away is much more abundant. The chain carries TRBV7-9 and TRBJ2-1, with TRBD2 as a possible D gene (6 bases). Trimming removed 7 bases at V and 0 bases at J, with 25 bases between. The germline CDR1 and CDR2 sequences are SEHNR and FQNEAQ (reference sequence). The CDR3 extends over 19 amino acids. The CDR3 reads CASIPRASESFGSYNEQFF. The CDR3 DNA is TGTGCCAGCATCCCTAGGGCTAGCGAGAGCTTCGGCTCCTACAATGAGCAGTTCTTC.

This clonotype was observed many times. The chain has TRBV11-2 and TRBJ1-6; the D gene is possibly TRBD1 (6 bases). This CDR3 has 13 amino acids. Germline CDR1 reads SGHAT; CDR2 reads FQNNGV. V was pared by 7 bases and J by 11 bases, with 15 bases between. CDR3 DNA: TGTGCCAGCAAGATGACAGGAAAGGCACCCCTCCACTTT. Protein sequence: CASKMTGKAPLHF.

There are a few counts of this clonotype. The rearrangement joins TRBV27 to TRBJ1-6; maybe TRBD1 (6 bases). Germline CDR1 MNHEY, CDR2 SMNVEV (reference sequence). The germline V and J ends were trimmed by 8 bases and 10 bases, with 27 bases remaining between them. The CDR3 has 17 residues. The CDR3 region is CASGSHKVDSADSPLHF. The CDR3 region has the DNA TGTGCCAGCGGTTCACACAAAGTGGACAGTGCGGACTCACCCCTCCACTTT.

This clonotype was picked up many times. CDR3 sequence: CASSLAAGSGYNEQFF. The CDR3 bases are TGTGCCAGCAGCTTGGCTGCAGGCTCAGGCTACAATGAGCAGTTCTTC. V usage is TRBV5-5 and J usage is TRBJ2-1; D unresolved. Germline-derived CDR1 and CDR2 are SGHKS and YYEKEE (reference sequence). V lost 0 bases and J lost 3, with 13 bases in between. The CDR3 spans 16 residues. Complete variable domain (other parts from reference TRBV5-5 and TRBJ2-1): DAGVTQSPTHLIKTRGQQVTLRCSPISGHKSVSWYQQVLGQGPQFIFQYYEKEERGRGNFPDRFSARQFPNYSSELNVNALLLGDSALYLCASSLAAGSGYNEQFFGPGTRLTVL.

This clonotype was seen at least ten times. CDR3 coding DNA: TGTGCCAGCAGTTTCCTACAGGATTTAACATTTAACTATGGCTACACCTTC. This gives the protein CASSFLQDLTFNYGYTF. The V and J genes are TRBV28 and TRBJ1-2; D possibly corresponds to TRBD1 (5 bases). V was shortened by 3 bases and J by 1 base, with 18 bases between the two germline ends. The CDR3 is 17 amino acids. Germline CDR1 reads MDHEN; CDR2 reads SYDVKM.

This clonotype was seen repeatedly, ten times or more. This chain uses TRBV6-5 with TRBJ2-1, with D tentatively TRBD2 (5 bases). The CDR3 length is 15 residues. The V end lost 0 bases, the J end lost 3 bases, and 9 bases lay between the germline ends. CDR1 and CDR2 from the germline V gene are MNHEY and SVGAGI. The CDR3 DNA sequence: TGTGCCAGCAGTTACTCTGCAGGAGGCTACAATGAGCAGTTCTTC. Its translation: CASSYSAGGYNEQFF.

CDR3: CASSVGAEQYF. The CDR3 bases are TGTGCCAGCAGTGTTGGGGCCGAGCAGTACTTC. This rearrangement joins TRBV2 to TRBJ2-7; D perhaps matches TRBD1 (5 bases). CDR3 length equals 11 residues. V lost 4 bases and J 6 bases, leaving 7 bases between the germline ends. CDR1 SNHLY and CDR2 FYNNEI come from the germline V gene. The full variable domain, completed using reference TRBV2 and TRBJ2-7, is EPEVTQTPSHQVTQMGQEVILRCVPISNHLYFYWYRQILGQKVEFLVSFYNNEISEKSEIFDDQFSVERPDGSNFTLKIRSTKLEDSAMYFCASSVGAEQYFGPGTRLTVT.

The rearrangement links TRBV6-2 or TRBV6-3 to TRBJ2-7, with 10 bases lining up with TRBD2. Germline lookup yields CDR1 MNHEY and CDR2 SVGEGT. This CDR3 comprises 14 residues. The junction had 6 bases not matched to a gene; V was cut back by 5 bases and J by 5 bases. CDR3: CASSELAGRNEQYF. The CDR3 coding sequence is TGTGCCAGCAGTGAACTAGCGGGGAGGAACGAGCAGTACTTC.

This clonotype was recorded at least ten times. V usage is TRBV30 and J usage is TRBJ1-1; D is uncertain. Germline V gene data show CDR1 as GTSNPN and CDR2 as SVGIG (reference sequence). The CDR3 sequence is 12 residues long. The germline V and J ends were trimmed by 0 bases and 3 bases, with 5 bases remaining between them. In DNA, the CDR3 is TGTGCCTGGAGTGTCGCGTACACTGAAGCTTTCTTT. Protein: CAWSVAYTEAFF.

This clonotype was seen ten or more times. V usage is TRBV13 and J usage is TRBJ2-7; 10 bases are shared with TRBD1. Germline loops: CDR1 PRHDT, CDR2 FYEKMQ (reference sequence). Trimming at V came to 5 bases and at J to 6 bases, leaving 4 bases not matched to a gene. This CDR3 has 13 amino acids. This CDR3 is CASSRGQGGEQYF. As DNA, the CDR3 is TGTGCCAGCAGCCGCGGACAGGGGGGCGAGCAGTACTTC.